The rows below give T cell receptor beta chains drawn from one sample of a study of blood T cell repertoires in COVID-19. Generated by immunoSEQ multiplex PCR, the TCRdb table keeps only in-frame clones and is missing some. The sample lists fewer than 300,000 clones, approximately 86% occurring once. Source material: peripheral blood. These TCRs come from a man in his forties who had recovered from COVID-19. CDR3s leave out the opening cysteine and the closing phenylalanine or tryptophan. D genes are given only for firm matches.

ASSLAGGSLETQY,TRBD2,TRBV11-2
ASSSQRLADNEQF,TRBD2,TRBV7-6
ASSPLMGQGNTEAF,TRBD1,TRBV18
ATRGAGTGELF,.,TRBV24-1
ASSLTGYGANVLT,.,TRBV27
SASRQGAREQY,TRBD1,TRBV20-1
ASSGTLPGQETQY,.,TRBV7-2
ASSLVAGAGEQY,.,TRBV7-6
ASSLGQGGETQY,TRBD1,TRBV5-4
SVVSGLGNNEQF,.,TRBV29-1
ATSRSKQGKGTEAF,TRBD1,TRBV15
AWSLIGGTEAF,.,TRBV30
ASSYDRGAYEQY,TRBD1,TRBV7-9
ASSYSNHGTGELF,.,TRBV6-2/TRBV6-3
ASSFGLAGGTEQF,TRBD2,TRBV6-5
ASSSLGRAQPQH,.,TRBV6-2/TRBV6-3
ASSLVMSGSTYEQY,TRBD2,TRBV5-1
ASGVGLTDTQY,.,TRBV7-9
ASSSGTQPQETQY,.,TRBV11-2
ASSFSSLSADTQY,.,TRBV7-9
SVEVSYGYT,.,TRBV29-1
ASSQDPAGELF,.,TRBV4-2
ASSESIGRGIGNYGYT,.,TRBV10-2
ASSSDRGRVNEQY,TRBD1,TRBV11-1
ASSPGARAYEQY,.,TRBV9
SAGQGLTEAF,TRBD1,TRBV29-1
ASSPRQANTGELF,.,TRBV27
ASSPLAGVSYEQY,TRBD2,TRBV18
ASSSDRAVSNYEQY,TRBD1,TRBV7-9
SLSPGQYEDTQY,TRBD1,TRBV29-1
ASSLVQVNSPLH,.,TRBV7-8
ASSALAFAGVETQY,TRBD2,TRBV7-7